The rows below give T cell receptor beta chains drawn from one sample of a study of T cell repertoires in cytomegalovirus infection. Their antigens are not known. MiXCR, run by TCRdb on the reads, gives a single entry per CDR3 protein. This sample has approximately 350,000 distinct CDR3 sequences, with about 32% found just once. The starting material was cultured PBMCs, obtained from culture after CMV antigen stimulation. These receptors all stem from a human donor in good health (CMV status not recorded). Some clones in this sample may be carry-over from other donors' samples. CDR3s include the opening cysteine and the closing phenylalanine or tryptophan. A D gene is named only where the DNA matches it firmly. Expanded clones are given a class, and other clones once, few, many or no size at all.

j_gene | abundance | v_gene | d_gene | CDR3nt | CDR3aa
TRBJ2-7 | . | TRBV27 | TRBD2 | TGTGCCAGCAGTCACCCGGGGACTAGCGGTTCCTACGAGCAGTACTTC | CASSHPGTSGSYEQYF
TRBJ2-3 | few | TRBV2 | . | TGTGCCAGCAGCCCCGCGAATACGCAGTATTTT | CASSPANTQYF
TRBJ1-2 | . | TRBV19 | . | TGTGCCAGTAGTATTAATGTGTTACAGTTCTATGGCTACACCTTC | CASSINVLQFYGYTF
TRBJ2-5 | few | TRBV7-2 | . | TGTGCCAGCAGCTCGGACGTTACCCAGTACTTC | CASSSDVTQYF
TRBJ2-1 | . | TRBV7-4 | TRBD2 | TGTGCCAGCAGCTTCCGACTAGCTGATTTTTCCTACAATGAGCAGTTCTTC | CASSFRLADFSYNEQFF
TRBJ1-1 | few | TRBV7-6 | . | TGTGCCAGCAACATTGCGAGCACTGAAGCTTTCTTT | CASNIASTEAFF
TRBJ2-3 | . | TRBV7-2 | TRBD2 | TGTGCCAGCAGCTTAGGACTAGCAGCCCCGGGGACGCAGTATTTT | CASSLGLAAPGTQYF
TRBJ2-7 | . | TRBV20-1 | . | TGCAGTGCTAGAGCTTCCGGGGCCAGCGTATCCGTTAGCTCCTACGAGCAGTACTTC | CSARASGASVSVSSYEQYF
TRBJ2-7 | . | TRBV10-3 | . | TGTGCCATCAGTGGGGCTACGGAGCGACGCGGCGAGCAGTACTTC | CAISGATERRGEQYF
TRBJ1-5 | . | TRBV7-2 | TRBD1 | TGTGCCAGCAGCTTAGACCGGGACAGATATCAGCCCCAGCATTTT | CASSLDRDRYQPQHF
TRBJ1-5 | . | TRBV7-9 | TRBD1 | TGTGCCAGCAGCCCCGCTGGGGGACAGTCTCAGCCCCAGCATTTT | CASSPAGGQSQPQHF
TRBJ2-7 | . | TRBV5-4 | TRBD1 | TGTGCCAGCAGCCCCTCGGGACAGCCATACGAGCAGTACTTC | CASSPSGQPYEQYF
TRBJ2-6 | few | TRBV7-2 | . | TGTGCCAGCAGCGTCCGGGGGCCCTCTGGGGCCAACGTCCTGACTTTC | CASSVRGPSGANVLTF
TRBJ2-1 | few | TRBV20-1 | . | TGCAGTGCTAGGGATTCTGGGCAGGCCAGCTCCTACAATGAGCAGTTCTTC | CSARDSGQASSYNEQFF
TRBJ2-3 | . | TRBV6-2/TRBV6-3 | . | TGTGCCAGCAGTTACTTGGCAGGAAAGCTCACAGATACGCAGTATTTT | CASSYLAGKLTDTQYF
TRBJ2-1 | . | TRBV6-2/TRBV6-3 | . | TGTGCCAGCTCCGAAAAGGGACTTCCGAACAATGAGCAGTTCTTC | CASSEKGLPNNEQFF
TRBJ2-1 | many | TRBV5-4 | TRBD2 | TGTGCCAGCAGCTTGCTACTAGCGAACAATGAGCAGTTCTTC | CASSLLLANNEQFF
TRBJ1-2 | . | TRBV7-2 | . | TGTGCCAGCAGCCCCTTGTGGCAGGGGAAGGGCTACACCTTC | CASSPLWQGKGYTF
TRBJ2-3 | . | TRBV6-2/TRBV6-3 | . | TGTGCCAGCAGTTACTACCCGGAAACAGATACGCAGTATTTT | CASSYYPETDTQYF
TRBJ2-5 | . | TRBV9 | . | TGTGCCAGCAGCGTATCATGGGGTCCGGGTCAAGAGACCCAGTACTTC | CASSVSWGPGQETQYF
TRBJ1-1 | few | TRBV7-9 | TRBD1 | TGTGCCAGCAGCCATAGACGACCTGGGACAGCGAACACTGAAGCTTTCTTT | CASSHRRPGTANTEAFF
TRBJ2-1 | . | TRBV19 | TRBD1 | TGTGCCAGTAGTATGGGAAGGGGGCAGGTCGAAGTGATTCACAATGAGCAGTTCTTC | CASSMGRGQVEVIHNEQFF
TRBJ2-3 | . | TRBV12-3/TRBV12-4 | . | TGTGCCAGCACCCGCGGTGGCACAGATACGCAGTATTTT | CASTRGGTDTQYF
TRBJ2-1 | . | TRBV13 | . | TGTGCCAGCAGCCCCCCTGGGCTAAACTCCTACAATGAGCAGTTCTTC | CASSPPGLNSYNEQFF
TRBJ2-5 | . | TRBV7-8 | . | TGTGCCAGCAGCGAGGTCCAAGAGACCCAGTACTTC | CASSEVQETQYF
TRBJ1-5 | few | TRBV19 | . | TGTGCCAGTAGTATGTCAGGGGCCCAGCCCCAGCATTTT | CASSMSGAQPQHF